Following are 5 T cell receptor beta chains from one sample sequenced in a study of blood T cell repertoires in COVID-19. Method: immunoSEQ multiplex PCR; TCRdb's copy keeps in-frame clones and lacks some. The sample consists of approximately 46,000 clones, around 85% of them appearing once. Sequenced input: peripheral blood. The receptors come from a human donor in a cohort sampled during active COVID-19.

This rearrangement joins TRBV6-5 to TRBJ2-2; 8 bases map to TRBD2. The CDR3 spans 14 residues. Germline CDR1 reads MNHEY; CDR2 reads SVGAGI. V dropped 2 bases and J dropped 6; count of bases not matched to a gene: 2. The CDR3 DNA is TGTGCCAGCAGTTACCTAGCGGGCTCCGGGGAGCTGTTTTTT. Translated: CASSYLAGSGELFF.

The rearrangement uses TRBV5-1 and TRBJ2-7, with TRBD1 identical over 8 bases. Trimming removed 4 bases from V and 5 bases from J; junction bases left unmatched: 5. The CDR3 contains 13 residues. Per the germline V gene, CDR1 is SGHRS and CDR2 is YFSETQ. The chain's CDR3 is CASSPRGLNEQYF. The DNA of the CDR3 is TGCGCCAGCAGCCCCAGGGGGCTGAACGAGCAGTACTTC. Full variable domain (remainder filled in from reference TRBV5-1 and TRBJ2-7): KAGVTQTPRYLIKTRGQQVTLSCSPISGHRSVSWYQQTPGQGLQFLFEYFSETQRNKGNFPGRFSGRQFSNSRSEMNVSTLELGDSALYLCASSPRGLNEQYFGPGTRLTVT.

The gene calls are TRBV5-3 and TRBJ2-7; 7 nucleotides line up with TRBD1. TRBV5-3 is given ORF status, its function remaining uncertain. Losses at the gene ends were 1 base for V and 3 bases for J; bases not matched to a gene: 1. The CDR3 loop spans 13 amino acids. The DNA for the CDR3 is TGTGCCAGAAGCTTGAACAGGGGCTACGAGCAGTACTTC. Translated, it gives CARSLNRGYEQYF.

This chain uses TRBV7-3 with TRBJ1-1; unclear D gene. Trimming pared 2 bases from V and 2 bases from J, leaving 6 bases between. Per germline, CDR1 SGHTA and CDR2 FQGTGA. The CDR3 is made up of 13 amino acids. CDR3 protein: CASSLDSNTEAFF. The CDR3 nucleotides are TGTGCCAGCAGCTTAGACTCCAACACTGAAGCTTTCTTT. The variable domain in full, with the rest retrieved from reference TRBV7-3 and TRBJ1-1, is GAGVSQTPSNKVTEKGKYVELRCDPISGHTALYWYRQSLGQGPEFLIYFQGTGAADDSGLPNDRFFAVRPEGSVSTLKIQRTERGDSAVYLCASSLDSNTEAFFGQGTRLTVV.

The DNA for the CDR3 is TGTGCCAGCAGTCAACAACAGGGTAACACTGAAGCTTTCTTT. Translating gives CASSQQQGNTEAFF. V is TRBV2 and J is TRBJ1-1, with a possible D match to TRBD1 (6 bases). The length of the CDR3 is 14 residues. The V end was cut by 5 bases, the J end by 2 bases, with 12 bases between. The germline gives CDR1 SNHLY, CDR2 FYNNEI. Complete variable domain (other parts from reference TRBV2 and TRBJ1-1): EPEVTQTPSHQVTQMGQEVILRCVPISNHLYFYWYRQILGQKVEFLVSFYNNEISEKSEIFDDQFSVERPDGSNFTLKIRSTKLEDSAMYFCASSQQQGNTEAFFGQGTRLTVV.